This T cell receptor (beta chain) derives from a study of esophageal squamous cell carcinoma under preoperative chemotherapy. Overall study results and limits: Post-treatment tumor-infiltrating lymphocytes appeared partly derived from peripheral T cells migrating into the tumor.

Time point noted: before preoperative PTX-NDP chemotherapy. Preoperative chemotherapy with paclitaxel-nedaplatin was given to patients before surgery. For this clonotype: Its antigen remains unidentified.

Each CDR3 protein gets one entry after TCRdb re-called the PCR reads with MiXCR. This sample has roughly 14,000 distinct CDR3 sequences; 40% to 55% occur once, and the top ten carry approximately 30%. Germline V gene data show CDR1 as MNHEY and CDR2 as SVGAGI. The CDR3 loop spans 15 amino acids. V shed 0 bases, J shed 3 bases, and the junction held 5 bases outside the gene matches. The sample was gathered from a patient given preoperative chemotherapy. This clonotype was sampled from a human donor with esophageal squamous cell carcinoma. The donor label of this sample is uncertain. The chain recombines TRBV6-5 with TRBJ2-7, with 7 bases fitting TRBD1. CDR3 in DNA: TGTGCCAGCAGTTACTCGCCGGGACAGAGCTACGAGCAGTACTTC. It is translated as CASSYSPGQSYEQYF.